This record looks at one T cell receptor (beta chain) sequence and its context. One junction end disagrees with the germline gene, perhaps due to a read error. The sample belongs to a study of T-cell memory formation after mild COVID-19. This CDR3 has 15 amino acids. The germline CDR1 and CDR2 sequences are SGHVS and FNYEAQ. MiXCR, applied by TCRdb to the 5' RACE reads, yields one record per CDR3 protein. Of roughly 410,000 distinct CDR3 sequences listed, roughly 24% were seen once; the top ten hold about 10%. The sequence was obtained from an adult woman who had mild COVID-19 (a few samples of this study predate the infection). Cell type and time point are not known. The chain carries TRBV7-6 and TRBJ2-7, with D perhaps TRBD1 (6 bases). The material sequenced was PBMCs or a T cell subset sorted from them (not recorded which). CDR3 in DNA: TGTGCCAGCAGCTCATTCCCGGACAGCTCCTGCGAGCAGTACTTC. It is translated as CASSSFPDSSCEQYF.